The 28 T cell receptor beta chains presented below share a single source sample, sequenced in a study of response to subunit inactivated influenza vaccine (dated by TCRdb to 2016 to 2019). Library creation used RT-PCR. Sequencing instrument: Illumina HiSeq 2500. TCRdb passed the public sequencing reads through fastp at Q25 and MiXCR, retaining productive beta sequences. Each CDR3 protein gets just one entry, which takes the most common genes and DNA from the rows behind it. The sample includes fewer than 650,000 distinct CDR3 sequences, with approximately 13% observed a single time. Of the sample, 13% is held by the ten largest clones. Explained via the paper, the time point label denotes: 45 to 55 days after influenza vaccine administration. Sequencing used PBMCs from blood, obtained about 6 weeks after vaccination. The receptors originated from a man aged 45-60 years who received an inactivated influenza vaccine. Donor details come from another sample of the same person, matched by shared clones.

This clonotype has at least ten counts. Here the CDR3 reads CASSLNGRDPFF. CDR3 bases: TGTGCCAGCAGTTTAAACGGGAGGGACCCTTTCTTT. V gene TRBV12-3 or TRBV12-4 combines with J gene TRBJ1-1; the D gene is possibly TRBD1 (5 bases). The V end lost 2 bases, the J end lost 12 bases, and 13 bases lay between the germline ends. The length of the CDR3 is 12 residues.

This clonotype was recorded a few times. The chain recombines TRBV4-3 with TRBJ2-7; D is uncertain. CDR1 is LGHNA, CDR2 YSLEER, per germline. The CDR3 runs 16 residues. V dropped 0 bases and J dropped 0 bases, with 12 bases sitting between them. CDR3 residues: CASSQDLGLSSYEQYF. The CDR3 nucleotides are TGCGCCAGCAGCCAAGATCTCGGCCTGAGCTCCTACGAGCAGTACTTC.

This clonotype has a handful of counts. The genes are TRBV4-2 and TRBJ2-7; D is unresolved. The length of the CDR3 is 14 residues. V was trimmed by 0 bases and J by 4 bases, leaving 10 bases between them. Germline assignment: CDR1 LGHNA and CDR2 YNFKEQ. CDR3 nucleotides: TGTGCCAGCAGCCAAGATCTTTACGCATACGAGCAGTACTTC. It codes for CASSQDLYAYEQYF.

V gene TRBV7-3 combines with J gene TRBJ2-1; D is undetermined. Trimming shortened V by 3 bases and J by 9 bases, and 9 bases separated the two germline ends. CDR1 and CDR2 (germline): SGHTA, FQGTGA. The CDR3 is 12 residues long. The DNA for the CDR3 is TGTGCCAGCAGCTTTAGCTTCGGTGAGCAGTTCTTC. It codes for CASSFSFGEQFF.

This clonotype was counted many times. The rearrangement uses TRBV29-1 and TRBJ2-7; 12 nucleotides align to TRBD2. CDR1 and CDR2 from the germline V gene are SQVTM and ANQGSEA. CDR3 length: 18 residues. Trimming took 2 bases from V and 3 from J; bases not matched to a gene: 14. The CDR3 nucleotides are TGCAGCGTTGAAAGGTTCCTAGCGGGAGGGCCAAGTAACTACGAGCAGTACTTC. Amino acid sequence: CSVERFLAGGPSNYEQYF.

This clonotype was seen many times. The chain carries TRBV27 and TRBJ1-2; D unresolved. V lost 5 bases and J lost 1, with 11 bases in between. Germline assignment: CDR1 MNHEY and CDR2 SMNVEV (reference sequence). There are 14 residues in the CDR3. The CDR3 DNA follows: TGTGCCAGCAGTCCAACGGTGGATAACTATGGCTACACCTTC. This gives the protein CASSPTVDNYGYTF.

V gene TRBV5-1 combines with J gene TRBJ1-6; D uncertain. Per the germline V gene, CDR1 is SGHRS and CDR2 is YFSETQ. CDR3 length: 15 amino acids. Trimming removed 1 base from V and 5 bases from J, with 10 bases in between. The CDR3 protein is CASSLQSRNNSPLHF. The CDR3 bases are TGCGCCAGCAGCTTGCAGTCGAGGAATAATTCACCCCTCCACTTT.

There are a few counts of this clonotype. The chain combines TRBV15 with TRBJ2-7; a weak D match, TRBD1 (5 bases). Germline V CDR1 and CDR2: LNHNV, YYDKDF (reference sequence). The CDR3 runs to 17 residues. V gave up 0 bases and J gave up 3 bases, with 18 bases separating them. CDR3 in amino acids: CATSRDRVAGSLYEQYF. Here the CDR3 DNA reads TGTGCCACCAGCAGAGATAGGGTGGCAGGGTCTCTCTACGAGCAGTACTTC. Full variable domain (rest looked up from reference TRBV15 and TRBJ2-7): DAMVIQNPRYQVTQFGKPVTLSCSQTLNHNVMYWYQQKSSQAPKLLFHYYDKDFNNEADTPDNFQSRRPNTSFCFLDIRSPGLGDTAMYLCATSRDRVAGSLYEQYFGPGTRLTVT.

The genes are TRBV6-1 and TRBJ1-4; TRBD1 agrees at 8 bases. In germline, CDR1 is MNHNS, CDR2 SASEGT. The CDR3 loop spans 15 amino acids. The J segment lost 7 bases and the V segment lost 5 bases, leaving 9 bases of the junction unmatched. CDR3 DNA sequence: TGTGCCAGCAGTCAACTAAGGACAGGGCGTGAAAAACTGTTTTTT. Its protein product is CASSQLRTGREKLFF.

The rearrangement joins TRBV4-1 to TRBJ2-5; no clear D gene. CDR3 length equals 13 residues. Trimming removed 6 bases from V and 5 bases from J, with 13 bases in between. Germline V gene lookup returns CDR1 MGHRA and CDR2 YSYEKL. CDR3 residues: CASRSSLGETQYF. The CDR3 coding sequence is TGCGCCAGCAGGTCAAGCCTGGGGGAGACCCAGTACTTC.

This clonotype was recorded a few times. The chain links TRBV10-3 to TRBJ2-4; no reliable D call. V dropped 0 bases and J dropped 5 bases, with 8 bases sitting between them. The germline CDR1 and CDR2 sequences are ENHRY and SYGVKD. This CDR3 has 14 amino acids. CDR3 sequence: CAISESNSQNIQYF. The CDR3 DNA reads as TGTGCCATCAGTGAGTCGAATTCCCAAAACATTCAGTACTTC.

There are a few counts of this clonotype. CDR3 nucleotides: TGCAGTGCTACGGGACTCGACAATGAGCAGTTCTTC. Its translation is CSATGLDNEQFF. The chain carries TRBV20-1 and TRBJ2-1; possible D gene TRBD2, 6 bases. CDR1 DFQATT and CDR2 SNEGSKA come from the germline V gene (reference sequence). Trimming pared 4 bases from V and 5 bases from J, leaving 9 bases between. The CDR3 consists of 12 residues.

This clonotype was observed a few times. The J gene is TRBJ1-5, the V gene TRBV12-3 or TRBV12-4, with a tentative D call TRBD1 (6 bases). The CDR3 loop spans 15 amino acids. Between the trimmed V and J ends, which lost 3 bases and 0 bases, there was a span of 9 bases. The CDR3 DNA reads TGTGCCAGCAGTTTCTCAGGGGCTAGCAATCAGCCCCAGCATTTT. Its translation is CASSFSGASNQPQHF.

This clonotype has just a few counts. This chain connects TRBV7-2 to TRBJ2-1; D not certain. Germline V gene lookup returns CDR1 SGHTA and CDR2 FQGNSA. The CDR3 totals 15 residues. The germline V and J ends were trimmed by 2 bases and 2 bases, with 10 bases remaining between them. The CDR3 sequence is CASSLYGLTYNEQFF. The CDR3 bases are TGTGCCAGCAGCTTATACGGGCTAACCTACAATGAGCAGTTCTTC.

This clonotype occurred a few times. The rearrangement uses TRBV5-1 and TRBJ2-3; 12 nucleotides align to TRBD2. Germline CDR1 reads SGHRS; CDR2 reads YFSETQ. This CDR3 is built from 17 residues. V lost 3 bases, J lost 2 bases, and 7 bases stayed unmatched. In nucleotides, the CDR3 is TGCGCCAGCAGCTCGCGGACTAGCGGGGACCTCACAGATACGCAGTATTTT. Its translation is CASSSRTSGDLTDTQYF.

Many counts were recorded for this clonotype. The chain joins TRBV27 to TRBJ2-5; possibly TRBD2 for D (7 bases). Germline CDR1 reads MNHEY; CDR2 reads SMNVEV (reference sequence). The CDR3 contains 14 residues. With 4 bases removed from V and 4 bases from J, the gap between germline ends came to 13 bases. The CDR3: CASSSIRGAETQYF. The CDR3 region has the DNA TGTGCCAGCAGTTCTATTCGGGGGGCAGAGACCCAGTACTTC.

V is TRBV15 and J is TRBJ2-1, with D perhaps matching TRBD2 (6 bases). The length of the CDR3 is 16 residues. The germline V gene encodes CDR1 LNHNV and CDR2 YYDKDF (reference sequence). V was trimmed by 4 bases and J by 7 bases, leaving 20 bases between them. The CDR3 DNA sequence: TGTGCCACCAGCACCCTCAGCGGGTCCTCTCGAAATGAGCAGTTCTTC. This sequence encodes CATSTLSGSSRNEQFF. Full variable domain (outside the CDR3, taken from reference TRBV15 and TRBJ2-1): DAMVIQNPRYQVTQFGKPVTLSCSQTLNHNVMYWYQQKSSQAPKLLFHYYDKDFNNEADTPDNFQSRRPNTSFCFLDIRSPGLGDTAMYLCATSTLSGSSRNEQFFGPGTRLTVL.

This clonotype was observed a few times. The chain joins TRBV28 to TRBJ2-1; D may be TRBD1 (6 bases). Per the germline V gene, CDR1 is MDHEN and CDR2 is SYDVKM. The CDR3 has 15 amino acids. V lost 0 bases and J 5 bases, leaving 11 bases between the germline ends. As DNA, the CDR3 is TGTGCCAGCAGTTTATGGTTAGGGGGAAACAATGAGCAGTTCTTC. Translation gives CASSLWLGGNNEQFF.

V gene TRBV7-9 combines with J gene TRBJ1-4; no firm D call. Germline CDR1 is SEHNR and CDR2 is FQNEAQ (reference sequence). The CDR3 consists of 16 residues. The germline V and J ends were trimmed by 0 bases and 0 bases, with 8 bases remaining between them. CDR3 region: CASSLALGTTNEKLFF. Written as DNA, the CDR3 is TGTGCCAGCAGCTTAGCGCTCGGAACAACTAATGAAAAACTGTTTTTT.

Remarks on this clonotype: At one end the junction does not follow the germline gene, possibly because of a read error. This sequence joins TRBV27 and TRBJ2-5, with TRBD2 matching over 8 bases. This CDR3 region has 16 residues. Germline assignment: CDR1 MNHEY and CDR2 SMNVEV (reference sequence). CDR3 DNA: TGTGCCAGCAGCCTCCGGGGCGGGGGGTACCAAGAGACCCAGTGCTTC. Its translation is CASSLRGGGYQETQCF.

In its sample, this clonotype was seen many times. V gene TRBV7-9 combines with J gene TRBJ2-7; D possibly corresponds to TRBD1 (5 bases). The germline V gene encodes CDR1 SEHNR and CDR2 FQNEAQ (reference sequence). The CDR3 runs 15 residues. Trimming pared 1 base from V and 4 bases from J, leaving 14 bases between. CDR3 protein: CASSLDGPDSYEQYF. The CDR3 bases are TGTGCCAGCAGCTTAGATGGACCTGACAGTTACGAGCAGTACTTC. Based on the CDR3 plus reference TRBV7-9 and TRBJ2-7, the full variable domain is DTGVSQNPRHKITKRGQNVTFRCDPISEHNRLYWYRQTLGQGPEFLTYFQNEAQLEKSRLLSDRFSAERPKGSFSTLEIQRTEQGDSAMYLCASSLDGPDSYEQYFGPGTRLTVT.

The chain recombines TRBV5-6 with TRBJ1-5, with D unclear. The length of the CDR3 is 12 residues. V gave up 5 bases and J gave up 6 bases, with 9 bases separating them. Germline CDR1 SGHDT, CDR2 YYEEEE. In DNA, the CDR3 is TGTGCCAGCAGTTCTTCTTTTCAGCCCCAGCATTTT. Its protein is CASSSSFQPQHF.

A few counts support this clonotype. V and J are TRBV10-3 and TRBJ2-1; TRBD2 matches 9 bases. Trimming removed 6 bases from V and 4 bases from J; junction bases left unmatched: 13. CDR3 length: 17 amino acids. CDR1 is ENHRY and CDR2 is SYGVKD in the germline V gene. CDR3 sequence reads: CAIRGGETSGSYNEQFF. The CDR3 bases are TGTGCCATCAGAGGAGGGGAGACTAGCGGAAGTTACAATGAGCAGTTCTTC.

This clonotype was detected only a few times. The gene calls are TRBV6-1 and TRBJ2-2; TRBD1 matches at 8 bases. J gave up 4 bases and V 6 bases, and 10 bases lay outside the gene matches. Germline assignment: CDR1 MNHNS and CDR2 SASEGT. This CDR3 comprises 16 residues. The CDR3 here is CASSPWQGAGTGELFF. The CDR3 coding sequence is TGTGCCAGCAGCCCCTGGCAGGGGGCAGGCACCGGGGAGCTGTTTTTT.

Ten or more counts support this clonotype. V gene TRBV11-1 combines with J gene TRBJ2-3; 10 nucleotides match TRBD1. Trimming took 4 bases from V and 0 from J; bases not matched to a gene: 1. CDR1 is SGHAT and CDR2 is FQDESV in the germline V gene (reference sequence). The CDR3 contains 15 residues. The CDR3 protein is CASSWGQGSTDTQYF. In DNA form, the CDR3 reads TGTGCCAGCAGCTGGGGACAGGGGAGCACAGATACGCAGTATTTT.

V and J are TRBV10-3 and TRBJ2-7, with 12 bases lining up with TRBD1. The ends lost 8 bases at V and 6 bases at J; junction bases unmatched: 14. The V gene's germline CDR1 is ENHRY and CDR2 SYGVKD. The CDR3 runs to 16 residues. CDR3 protein: CAISSFSRDRGREQYF. In nucleotides, the CDR3 is TGTGCCATCTCGAGTTTTTCCCGGGACAGGGGGCGCGAGCAGTACTTC.

The rearrangement uses TRBV10-3 and TRBJ2-7; D gene uncertain. Trimming pared 6 bases from V and 4 bases from J, leaving 7 bases between. Germline CDR1 ENHRY, CDR2 SYGVKD. This CDR3 comprises 11 residues. CDR3 protein: CAIRVGYEQYF. DNA for the CDR3: TGTGCCATCAGGGTCGGATACGAGCAGTACTTC.

This clonotype has a count of ten or more. V is TRBV7-2 and J is TRBJ1-2; 9 nucleotides agree with TRBD1. The CDR3 consists of 15 residues. Germline CDR1 SGHTA, CDR2 FQGNSA. Trimming removed 5 bases from V and 2 bases from J; junction bases left unmatched: 6. Written as DNA, the CDR3 is TGTGCCAGCAGCCTGGGACAGGGATCCAACTATGGCTACACCTTC. Residues: CASSLGQGSNYGYTF.